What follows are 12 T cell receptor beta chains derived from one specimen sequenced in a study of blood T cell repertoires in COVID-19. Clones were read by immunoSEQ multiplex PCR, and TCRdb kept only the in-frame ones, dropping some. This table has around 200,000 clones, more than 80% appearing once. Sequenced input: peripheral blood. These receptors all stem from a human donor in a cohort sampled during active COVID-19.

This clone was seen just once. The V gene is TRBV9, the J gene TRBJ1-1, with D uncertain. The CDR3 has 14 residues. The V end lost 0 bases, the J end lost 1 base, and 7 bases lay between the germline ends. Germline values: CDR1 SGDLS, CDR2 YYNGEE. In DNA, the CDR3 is TGTGCCAGCAGCGTAGTGACGGGGAACACTGAAGCTTTCTTT. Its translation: CASSVVTGNTEAFF.

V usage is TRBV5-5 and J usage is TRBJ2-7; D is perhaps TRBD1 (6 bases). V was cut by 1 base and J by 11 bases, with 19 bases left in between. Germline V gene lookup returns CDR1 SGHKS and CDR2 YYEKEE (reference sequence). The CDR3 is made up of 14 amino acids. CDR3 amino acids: CASSLNPRQALEYF. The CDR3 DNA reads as TGTGCCAGCAGCTTGAACCCCCGACAGGCCTTAGAGTACTTC. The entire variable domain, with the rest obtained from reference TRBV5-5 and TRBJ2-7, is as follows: DAGVTQSPTHLIKTRGQQVTLRCSPISGHKSVSWYQQVLGQGPQFIFQYYEKEERGRGNFPDRFSARQFPNYSSELNVNALLLGDSALYLCASSLNPRQALEYFGPGTRLTVT.

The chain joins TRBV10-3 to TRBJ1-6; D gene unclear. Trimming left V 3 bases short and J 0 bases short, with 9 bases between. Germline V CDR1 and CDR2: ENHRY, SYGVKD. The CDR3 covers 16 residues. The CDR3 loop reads CAISDHVSSYNSPLHF. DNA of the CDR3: TGTGCCATCAGTGATCATGTCAGCTCCTATAATTCACCCCTCCACTTT.

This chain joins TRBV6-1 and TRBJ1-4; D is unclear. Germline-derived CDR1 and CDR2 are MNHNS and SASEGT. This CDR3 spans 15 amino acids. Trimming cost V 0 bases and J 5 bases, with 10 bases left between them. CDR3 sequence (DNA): TGTGCCAGCAGTGAAGCTCGAGTCGAGAATGAAAAACTGTTTTTT. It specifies CASSEARVENEKLFF.

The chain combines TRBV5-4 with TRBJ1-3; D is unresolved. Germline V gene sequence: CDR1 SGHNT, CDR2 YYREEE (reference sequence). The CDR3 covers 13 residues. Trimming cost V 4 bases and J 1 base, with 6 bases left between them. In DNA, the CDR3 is TGTGCCAGCAGCCTTGAGTCTGGAAACACCATATATTTT. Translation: CASSLESGNTIYF.

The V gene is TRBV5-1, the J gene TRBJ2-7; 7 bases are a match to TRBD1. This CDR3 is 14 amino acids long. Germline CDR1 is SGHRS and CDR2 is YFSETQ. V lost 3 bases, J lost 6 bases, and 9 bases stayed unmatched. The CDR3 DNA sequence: TGCGCCAGCAGCTCCCGACAGGGCAGGCCCGAGCAGTACTTC. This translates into CASSSRQGRPEQYF.

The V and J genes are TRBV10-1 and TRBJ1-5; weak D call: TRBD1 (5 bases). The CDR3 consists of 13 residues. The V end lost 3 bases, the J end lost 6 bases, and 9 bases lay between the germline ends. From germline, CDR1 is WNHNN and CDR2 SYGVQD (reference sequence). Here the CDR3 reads CASSEFTGQPQHF. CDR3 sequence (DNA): TGCGCCAGCAGTGAATTCACAGGTCAGCCCCAGCATTTT.

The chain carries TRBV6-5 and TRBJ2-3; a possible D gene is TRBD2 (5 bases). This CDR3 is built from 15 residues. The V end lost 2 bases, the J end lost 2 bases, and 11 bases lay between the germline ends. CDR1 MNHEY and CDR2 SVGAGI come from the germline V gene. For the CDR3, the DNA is TGTGCCAGCAGTTACAATGGCGGGTTCACAGATACGCAGTATTTT. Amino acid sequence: CASSYNGGFTDTQYF.

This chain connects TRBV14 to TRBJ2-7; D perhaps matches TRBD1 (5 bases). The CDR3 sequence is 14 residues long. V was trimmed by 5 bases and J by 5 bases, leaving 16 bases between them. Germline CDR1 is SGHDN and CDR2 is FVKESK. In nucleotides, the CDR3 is TGTGCCAGCAGCAGGACATCAGGGTGGAACGAGCAGTACTTC. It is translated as CASSRTSGWNEQYF.

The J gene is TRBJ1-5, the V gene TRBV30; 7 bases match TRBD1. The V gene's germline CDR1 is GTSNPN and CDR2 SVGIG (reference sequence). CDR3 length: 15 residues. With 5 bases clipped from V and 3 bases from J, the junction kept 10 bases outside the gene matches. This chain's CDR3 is CAWRRKGADNQPQHF. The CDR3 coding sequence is TGTGCCTGGCGGAGGAAGGGGGCGGACAATCAGCCCCAGCATTTT.

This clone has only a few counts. The CDR3 DNA is TGTGCCAGCAGTGAAGCGCGGGACGGTGGTTCACCCCTCCACTTT. This encodes CASSEARDGGSPLHF. This rearrangement joins TRBV6-1 to TRBJ1-6, with D perhaps TRBD1 (5 bases). V lost 0 bases, J lost 9 bases, and 12 bases lay in between. CDR1 is MNHNS, CDR2 SASEGT, per germline. CDR3 length: 15 residues.

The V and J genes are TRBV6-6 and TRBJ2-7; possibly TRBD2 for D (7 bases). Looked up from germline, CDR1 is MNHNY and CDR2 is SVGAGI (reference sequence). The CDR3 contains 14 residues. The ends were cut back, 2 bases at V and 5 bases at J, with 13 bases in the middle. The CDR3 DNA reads TGTGCCAGCAGTTACATCGGGGGGCGCCACGAGCAGTACTTC. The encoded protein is CASSYIGGRHEQYF.